One T cell receptor beta chain is described in this entry. What it binds is not known. These data originate in a study of T-cell memory formation after mild COVID-19. Study summary: There were largely donor-specific TCR clusters.

This CDR3 has 15 residues. V was clipped by 3 bases and J by 9 bases; unmatched bases: 13. Looked up from germline, CDR1 is SGHNT and CDR2 is YYREEE (reference sequence). Study-wide results and caveats: Pre-infection memory carried some responding clones, suggesting that cross-reactive memory joined.

Constant-segment primers served in 5'RACE that generated TCR alpha and TCR beta cDNA libraries bearing sample barcodes and UMIs. TCRdb fed the 5' RACE reads into MiXCR, producing one record per CDR3 protein. Of 45,000 to 55,000 distinct CDR3 sequences listed, roughly a tenth are singletons. J is TRBJ2-3 and V is TRBV5-4, with 7 positions matching TRBD2. Sample: PBMCs or a T cell subset sorted from them (not recorded which). This TCR derives from an adult woman who had mild COVID-19 (a few samples of this study predate the infection). Cell type and time point are not known. CDR3 bases: TGTGCCAGCAGCTCACTACTAGGGGAGGGTGAGACGCAGTATTTT. Residues: CASSSLLGEGETQYF.